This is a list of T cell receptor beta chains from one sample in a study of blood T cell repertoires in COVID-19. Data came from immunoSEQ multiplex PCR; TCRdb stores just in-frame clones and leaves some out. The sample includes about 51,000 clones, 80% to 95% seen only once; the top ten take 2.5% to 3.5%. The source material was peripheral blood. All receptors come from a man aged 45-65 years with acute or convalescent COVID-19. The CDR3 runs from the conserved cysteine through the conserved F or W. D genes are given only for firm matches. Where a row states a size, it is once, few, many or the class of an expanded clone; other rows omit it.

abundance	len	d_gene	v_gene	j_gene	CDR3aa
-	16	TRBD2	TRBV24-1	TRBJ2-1	CATSRLTSGGHNEQFF
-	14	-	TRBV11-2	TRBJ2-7	CASIPGAGPYEQYF
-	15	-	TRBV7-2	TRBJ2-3	CASSPNGVGTDTQYF
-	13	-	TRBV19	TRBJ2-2	CASRGARTGELFF
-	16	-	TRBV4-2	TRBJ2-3	CASSVDISSVADTQYF
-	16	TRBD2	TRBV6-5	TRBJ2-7	CASSYDGSGTTYEQYF
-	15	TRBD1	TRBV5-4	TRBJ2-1	CASSHAGQASNEQFF
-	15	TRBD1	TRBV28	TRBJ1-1	CASETGGGLGTEAFF
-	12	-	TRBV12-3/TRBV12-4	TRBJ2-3	CASSRDKNTQYF
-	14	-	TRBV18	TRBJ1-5	CASSPRGGNQPQHF
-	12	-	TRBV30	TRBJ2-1	CAWALNRDEQFF
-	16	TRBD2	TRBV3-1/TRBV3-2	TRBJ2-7	CASSQVSGLAAYEQYF
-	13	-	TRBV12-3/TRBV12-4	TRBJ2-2	CASSKQNTGELFF
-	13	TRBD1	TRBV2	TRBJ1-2	CASSSDRGYGYTF
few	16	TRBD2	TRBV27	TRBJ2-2	CASSLISGGFPGELFF
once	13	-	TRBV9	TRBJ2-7	CASSVRGSAEQYF
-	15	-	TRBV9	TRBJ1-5	CASSALQGSNQPQHF
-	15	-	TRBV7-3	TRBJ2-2	CASSLTSRGPGELFF
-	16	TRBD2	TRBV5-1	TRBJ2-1	CASSLSGKSSYNEQFF
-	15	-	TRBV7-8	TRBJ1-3	CASSFAGLIGNTIYF
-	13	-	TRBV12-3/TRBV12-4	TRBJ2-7	CASSLARGYEQYF
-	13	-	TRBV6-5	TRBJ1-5	CASSAQVNQPQHF
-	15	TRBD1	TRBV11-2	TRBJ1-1	CASSVLRDRATEAFF
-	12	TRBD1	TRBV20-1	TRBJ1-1	CSASYGQGEAFF
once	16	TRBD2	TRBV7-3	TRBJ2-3	CASSPGLAGYINTQYF
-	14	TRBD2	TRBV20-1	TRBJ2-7	CSASRGGDGYEQYF
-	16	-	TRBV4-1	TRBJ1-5	CASSQDSAGGHQPQHF
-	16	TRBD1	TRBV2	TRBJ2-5	CASMKGDRVPTETQYF
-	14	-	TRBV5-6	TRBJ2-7	CASSLAPGSHEQYF
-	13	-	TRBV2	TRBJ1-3	CASGDISGNTIYF
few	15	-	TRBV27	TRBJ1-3	CASSPSWLSGNTIYF
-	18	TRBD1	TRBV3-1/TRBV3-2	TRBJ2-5	CASRHARGQGAVGETQYF
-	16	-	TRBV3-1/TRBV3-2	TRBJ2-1	CASTATAGATYNEQFF
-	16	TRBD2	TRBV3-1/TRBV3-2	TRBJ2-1	CASSWPGTSGGGEQFF
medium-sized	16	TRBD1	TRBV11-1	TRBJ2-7	CASSVSTGDISYEQYF
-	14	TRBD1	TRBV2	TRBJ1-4	CASVRGLVNEKLFF
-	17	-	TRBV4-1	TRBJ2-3	CASSPHGQTKSTDTQYF